This TCR beta chain was captured by sequencing in a study of blood T cell repertoires in COVID-19. Study-wide background: The United States, Italy and Spain were the sources of the acute and convalescent COVID-19 samples. From T cells, B-cell-depleted T cells, or PBMCs came the material, which was cDNA or gDNA.

Under the authors' procedure: Estimation of nucleated cell counts was performed using reference gene primer amplification. The data were produced by immunoSEQ multiplex PCR, yet TCRdb's version contains in-frame clones alone and is incomplete. From that table come the V and J calls and clone size; the DNA was used to work out D and trimming. The sample lists under 200,000 clones; about 85% were seen once. The CDR3 is 17 amino acids. After removal of 2 bases from V and 3 bases from J, the junction contained 9 bases not matched to a gene. Germline V CDR1 and CDR2: LNHDA, SQIVND (reference sequence). The receptor comes from a man aged 40-49 years with acute or convalescent COVID-19. The source material was peripheral blood. V gene TRBV19 combines with J gene TRBJ1-3; 8 bases align to TRBD1. CDR3 sequence: CASSIKGQGALGNTIYF. The DNA for the CDR3 is TGTGCCAGTAGTATAAAGGGCCAGGGGGCGCTTGGAAACACCATATATTTT.